One and the same sample provided the 30 T cell receptor beta chains below, sequenced in a study of blood T cell repertoires in COVID-19. This table comes from immunoSEQ multiplex PCR, and its TCRdb copy is limited to in-frame clones, with some not included. The data hold fewer than 60,000 clones, with around 80% observed a single time. The specimen sequenced was peripheral blood. These receptors originate from a man aged 60 to 69 with acute or convalescent COVID-19.

Only a few counts were recorded for this clone. The chain uses TRBV25-1 and TRBJ2-2, with TRBD1 matching over 8 bases. This CDR3 contains 14 residues. In germline, CDR1 is MGHDK, CDR2 SYGVNS. Trimming took 5 bases from V and 6 from J; bases not matched to a gene: 5. The CDR3 loop reads CASSTDRAAGELFF. The CDR3 DNA is TGTGCCAGCAGTACGGACAGGGCTGCCGGGGAGCTGTTTTTT.

The gene calls are TRBV5-1 and TRBJ2-3; 12 nucleotides line up with TRBD2. Germline V CDR1 and CDR2: SGHRS, YFSETQ. The CDR3 consists of 17 residues. J was trimmed by 2 bases and V by 6 bases; bases with no gene match: 10. CDR3 sequence (DNA): TGCGCCAGCAAAGGGACTAGCGGGCGCTATCTCACAGATACGCAGTATTTT. Protein product: CASKGTSGRYLTDTQYF.

The chain joins TRBV12-3 or TRBV12-4 to TRBJ1-5; TRBD1 matches 7 bases. After removal of 4 bases from V and 7 bases from J, the junction contained 4 bases not matched to a gene. CDR3 length equals 13 residues. The CDR3 DNA reads as TGTGCCAGCAGTTCGACAGGGACGCAGCCCCAGCATTTT. Amino acids: CASSSTGTQPQHF.

The chain combines TRBV20-1 with TRBJ1-2, with D perhaps matching TRBD1 (6 bases). Germline assignment: CDR1 DFQATT and CDR2 SNEGSKA (reference sequence). This CDR3 spans 12 amino acids. The germline V and J ends were trimmed by 3 bases and 2 bases, with 7 bases remaining between them. CDR3 amino acids: CSASTGNYGYTF. In DNA form, the CDR3 reads TGCAGTGCTAGTACAGGGAACTATGGCTACACCTTC.

The chain carries TRBV4-2 and TRBJ2-7; a weak D match, TRBD1 (5 bases). The germline V gene encodes CDR1 LGHNA and CDR2 YNFKEQ. Trimming stripped 0 bases from V and 2 bases from J, with 11 bases between. CDR3 size: 15 residues. The CDR3 DNA sequence: TGTGCCAGCAGCCAAGATTTAGGGGTCACCTACGAGCAGTACTTC. As protein: CASSQDLGVTYEQYF.

The rearrangement links TRBV7-3 to TRBJ2-1; 8 nucleotides align to TRBD2. Germline V gene sequence: CDR1 SGHTA, CDR2 FQGTGA. The V and J ends lost 2 bases and 9 bases, in that order; junction bases with no gene match: 12. This CDR3 has 16 amino acids. The CDR3 is CASSLFGGTSKGEQFF. CDR3 nucleotide sequence: TGTGCCAGCAGCTTATTTGGCGGGACTAGTAAAGGTGAGCAGTTCTTC. The full variable domain, its missing parts supplied by reference TRBV7-3 and TRBJ2-1, is GAGVSQTPSNKVTEKGKYVELRCDPISGHTALYWYRQSLGQGPEFLIYFQGTGAADDSGLPNDRFFAVRPEGSVSTLKIQRTERGDSAVYLCASSLFGGTSKGEQFFGPGTRLTVL.

The chain joins TRBV19 to TRBJ2-5, with D possibly matching TRBD2 (5 bases). Germline CDR1 is LNHDA and CDR2 is SQIVND (reference sequence). V was trimmed by 3 bases and J by 2 bases, leaving 7 bases between them. The CDR3 has 13 residues. The CDR3, as DNA: TGTGCCAGTAGTATCCCGGGGCAAGAGACCCAGTACTTC. Its protein product is CASSIPGQETQYF.

The chain uses TRBV24-1 and TRBJ1-3; D is unclear. CDR1 is KGHDR, CDR2 SFDVKD, per germline. The CDR3 runs 11 residues. V lost 12 bases and J 4 bases, leaving 9 bases between the germline ends. CDR3 nucleotide sequence: TGTGCCCCGGGGAGCGGAAACACCATATATTTT. Its translation is CAPGSGNTIYF.

The chain carries TRBV27 and TRBJ2-5, with TRBD2 matching over 8 bases. The CDR3 is 17 residues long. V shed 5 bases and J 0 bases; nucleotides not matched to a gene: 11. Germline V lookup: CDR1 MNHEY, CDR2 SMNVEV (reference sequence). The CDR3 is CASSHGAGGGYQETQYF. As DNA, the CDR3 is TGTGCCAGCAGTCACGGTGCGGGGGGCGGTTACCAAGAGACCCAGTACTTC.

The genes are TRBV11-2 and TRBJ2-7; 8 nucleotides align to TRBD1. The V and J ends lost 3 bases and 4 bases, in that order; junction bases with no gene match: 8. Germline V gene data show CDR1 as SGHAT and CDR2 as FQNNGV. CDR3 length: 15 amino acids. CDR3 sequence reads: CASSLLTGDVYEQYF. The CDR3 DNA reads as TGTGCCAGCAGCTTGCTGACAGGGGACGTGTACGAGCAGTACTTC. Filled out from reference TRBV11-2 and TRBJ2-7, the complete variable domain reads EAGVAQSPRYKIIEKRQSVAFWCNPISGHATLYWYQQILGQGPKLLIQFQNNGVVDDSQLPKDRFSAERLKGVDSTLKIQPAKLEDSAVYLCASSLLTGDVYEQYFGPGTRLTVT.

The rearrangement joins TRBV28 to TRBJ2-7, with D uncertain. Deletions cut 6 bases from V and 6 bases from J, with 15 bases between. Germline CDR1 reads MDHEN; CDR2 reads SYDVKM. CDR3 length: 13 residues. CDR3 loop: CASSRISVREQYF. CDR3 sequence (DNA): TGTGCCAGCAGCCGCATTTCAGTCCGCGAGCAGTACTTC.

The chain recombines TRBV7-2 with TRBJ1-1, with D unresolved. V shed 1 base and J shed 6 bases, with 12 bases lying between them. CDR1 is SGHTA and CDR2 is FQGNSA in the germline V gene. The CDR3 sequence is 14 residues long. This CDR3 reads CASSLGTMSPEAFF. The CDR3 DNA follows: TGTGCCAGCAGCTTAGGCACGATGAGTCCTGAAGCTTTCTTT.

This chain connects TRBV5-4 to TRBJ1-6; perhaps TRBD1 as D (5 bases). The CDR3 length is 14 residues. Trimming removed 7 bases at V and 9 bases at J, with 17 bases between. Germline V CDR1 and CDR2: SGHNT, YYREEE (reference sequence). CDR3 sequence reads: CASGISGMGSPLHF. For the CDR3, the DNA is TGTGCCAGCGGGATTTCAGGGATGGGTTCACCCCTCCACTTT.

The chain carries TRBV7-2 and TRBJ2-1, with 7 bases aligning to TRBD2. This CDR3 comprises 17 residues. Losses at the gene ends were 5 bases for V and 1 base for J; bases not matched to a gene: 11. Germline assignment: CDR1 SGHTA and CDR2 FQGNSA. CDR3 amino acids: CASSLTSGRWSYNEQFF. The CDR3 coding sequence is TGTGCCAGCAGCCTAACTTCCGGGAGGTGGTCCTACAATGAGCAGTTCTTC.

Only a few counts were recorded for this clone. The chain employs TRBV6-2 or TRBV6-3 and TRBJ1-1, with 9 bases aligning to TRBD1. The CDR3 contains 18 residues. V lost 4 bases and J lost 3; bases outside the gene matches: 15. Germline V gene data show CDR1 as MNHEY and CDR2 as SVGEGT. The CDR3: CASSSQGQGSLGDTEAFF. CDR3 nucleotides: TGTGCCAGCAGTTCTCAGGGACAGGGATCTCTGGGGGACACTGAAGCTTTCTTT.

Written as DNA, the CDR3 is TGTGCCAGCAGCGTGAAGGGGACAGCAGGTCAGCCCCAGCATTTT. Amino acids: CASSVKGTAGQPQHF. The chain recombines TRBV9 with TRBJ1-5, with TRBD1 identical over 7 bases. Germline V gives CDR1 SGDLS, CDR2 YYNGEE. The V and J ends lost 2 bases and 6 bases, in that order; junction bases with no gene match: 8. The CDR3 is made up of 15 amino acids.

The chain links TRBV7-3 to TRBJ2-3; D uncertain. This CDR3 contains 13 residues. Germline values: CDR1 SGHTA, CDR2 FQGTGA. Trimming shortened V by 4 bases and J by 6 bases, and 11 bases separated the two germline ends. DNA of the CDR3: TGTGCCAGCAGCTCCATTGGTGGCGATACGCAGTATTTT. Its translation is CASSSIGGDTQYF. Combining the CDR3 with reference TRBV7-3 and TRBJ2-3 gives the whole variable domain GAGVSQTPSNKVTEKGKYVELRCDPISGHTALYWYRQSLGQGPEFLIYFQGTGAADDSGLPNDRFFAVRPEGSVSTLKIQRTERGDSAVYLCASSSIGGDTQYFGPGTRLTVL.

V is TRBV19 and J is TRBJ1-5, with a weak D call TRBD1 (5 bases). Trimming left V 8 bases short and J 7 bases short, with 18 bases between. Germline V gene lookup returns CDR1 LNHDA and CDR2 SQIVND (reference sequence). This CDR3 is 14 amino acids long. The CDR3 loop reads CASAGEGTGQPQHF. For the CDR3, the DNA is TGTGCCAGTGCGGGGGAGGGAACGGGGCAGCCCCAGCATTTT.

The V call is TRBV7-9, the J call TRBJ1-3; weak D call: TRBD1 (5 bases). Deletions cut 10 bases from V and 2 bases from J, with 9 bases between. The CDR3 covers 12 residues. In germline, CDR1 is SEHNR, CDR2 FQNEAQ (reference sequence). DNA of the CDR3: TGTGCCACCCAGGGCACTGGAAACACCATATATTTT. Protein product: CATQGTGNTIYF.

V and J are TRBV29-1 and TRBJ1-5; D is ambiguous. This CDR3 comprises 13 residues. Trimming took off 4 bases at V and 0 bases at J, with 7 bases between the two ends. Germline V gives CDR1 SQVTM, CDR2 ANQGSEA. The CDR3 sequence is CSVGENSNQPQHF. The CDR3 DNA sequence: TGCAGCGTTGGGGAGAATAGCAATCAGCCCCAGCATTTT.

The rearrangement uses TRBV7-2 and TRBJ2-1; 11 bases line up with TRBD2. Per the germline V gene, CDR1 is SGHTA and CDR2 is FQGNSA. The CDR3 consists of 16 residues. J was trimmed by 6 bases and V by 5 bases; bases with no gene match: 9. The DNA of the CDR3 is TGTGCCAGCAGCCCTAGCGGGGGGACTTCTCGCAATGAGCAGTTCTTC. This codes for CASSPSGGTSRNEQFF.

This clone was seen a few times. The chain couples TRBV5-4 to TRBJ2-3, with 7 bases that match TRBD2. The V segment lost 3 bases and the J segment 4 bases; nucleotides outside the gene matches: 8. Germline CDR1 reads SGHNT; CDR2 reads YYREEE (reference sequence). The length of the CDR3 is 15 residues. CDR3 in amino acids: CASSSPGGRSDTQYF. For the CDR3, the DNA is TGTGCCAGCAGCTCACCGGGGGGACGGTCAGATACGCAGTATTTT. The full variable domain, rest sourced from reference TRBV5-4 and TRBJ2-3, is ETGVTQSPTHLIKTRGQQVTLRCSSQSGHNTVSWYQQALGQGPQFIFQYYREEENGRGNFPPRFSGLQFPNYSSELNVNALELDDSALYLCASSSPGGRSDTQYFGPGTRLTVL.

V and J are TRBV27 and TRBJ2-2; D is unclear. The CDR3 sequence is 13 residues long. V was clipped by 1 base and J by 5 bases, with 5 bases between them. CDR1 MNHEY and CDR2 SMNVEV come from the germline V gene (reference sequence). The CDR3 loop is CASSLFSTGELFF. The CDR3 DNA reads TGTGCCAGCAGTTTATTTTCTACCGGGGAGCTGTTTTTT.

The chain uses TRBV6-5 and TRBJ1-3; possible D gene TRBD1, 5 bases. Trimming took 8 bases from V and 4 from J, leaving 18 bases between them. The CDR3 contains 15 residues. Germline V gene data show CDR1 as MNHEY and CDR2 as SVGAGI. The CDR3 here is CASRLGGLEGNTIYF. CDR3 coding DNA: TGTGCCAGCCGTTTGGGGGGGTTGGAAGGAAACACCATATATTTT.

The J gene is TRBJ2-3, the V gene TRBV7-9; 10 positions agree with TRBD1. The CDR3 totals 16 residues. In germline, CDR1 is SEHNR, CDR2 FQNEAQ (reference sequence). V lost 5 bases, J lost 4 bases, and 9 bases stayed unmatched. The CDR3, as DNA: TGTGCCAGCAGCCTCTTCGGGACAGGGGAGGCAGATACGCAGTATTTT. This encodes CASSLFGTGEADTQYF.

The chain recombines TRBV7-3 with TRBJ2-1; the D is unclear. This CDR3 is built from 13 residues. The germline V gene has CDR1 SGHTA and CDR2 FQGTGA. V was shortened by 1 base and J by 9 bases, with 10 bases between the two germline ends. This CDR3 reads CASSLRPAAEQFF. For the CDR3, the DNA is TGTGCCAGCAGCTTAAGGCCTGCGGCTGAGCAGTTCTTC. Full variable domain (remainder filled in from reference TRBV7-3 and TRBJ2-1): GAGVSQTPSNKVTEKGKYVELRCDPISGHTALYWYRQSLGQGPEFLIYFQGTGAADDSGLPNDRFFAVRPEGSVSTLKIQRTERGDSAVYLCASSLRPAAEQFFGPGTRLTVL.

V and J are TRBV7-9 and TRBJ1-2, with D unclear. The V gene's germline CDR1 is SEHNR and CDR2 FQNEAQ (reference sequence). This CDR3 region has 14 residues. V lost 0 bases, J lost 1 base, and 6 bases lay in between. Here the CDR3 DNA reads TGTGCCAGCAGCTTAGCCGAGGGTAACTATGGCTACACCTTC. It yields the protein CASSLAEGNYGYTF.

V gene TRBV5-4 combines with J gene TRBJ2-5, with TRBD1 matching 7 bases. V was pared by 0 bases and J by 0 bases, with 2 bases of the junction left unmatched. The length of the CDR3 is 15 residues. The V gene's germline CDR1 is SGHNT and CDR2 YYREEE (reference sequence). The CDR3 DNA reads TGTGCCAGCAGCTTGGCTGGGACAGACCAAGAGACCCAGTACTTC. The encoded protein is CASSLAGTDQETQYF.

The rearrangement links TRBV12-3 or TRBV12-4 to TRBJ1-2; D is unresolved. This CDR3 spans 10 amino acids. Trimming cost V 8 bases and J 5 bases, with 6 bases left between them. CDR3 amino acids: CASGLYGYTF. The CDR3 DNA reads TGTGCCAGCGGCCTTTATGGCTACACCTTC.

The gene calls are TRBV5-6 and TRBJ1-4, with a weak D call TRBD1 (6 bases). This CDR3 has 15 residues. Trimming took off 4 bases at V and 4 bases at J, with 14 bases between the two ends. Germline-derived CDR1 and CDR2 are SGHDT and YYEEEE. In DNA form, the CDR3 reads TGTGCCAGCAGCGGGACGACAGGACATAATGAAAAACTGTTTTTT. Its protein product is CASSGTTGHNEKLFF.